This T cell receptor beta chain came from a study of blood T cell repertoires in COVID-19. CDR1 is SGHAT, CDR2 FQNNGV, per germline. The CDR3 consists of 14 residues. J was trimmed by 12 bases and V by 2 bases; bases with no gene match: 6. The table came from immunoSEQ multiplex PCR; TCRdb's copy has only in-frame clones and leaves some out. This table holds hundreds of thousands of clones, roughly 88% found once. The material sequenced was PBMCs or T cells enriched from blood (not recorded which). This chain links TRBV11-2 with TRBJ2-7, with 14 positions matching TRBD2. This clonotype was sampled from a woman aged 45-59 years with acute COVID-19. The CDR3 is CASSLMGLAGVPYF. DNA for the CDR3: TGTGCCAGCAGCTTAATGGGACTAGCGGGAGTTCCGTACTTC.